This T cell receptor (beta chain) emerged from a study of shared clonotypes between healthy human individuals. Study details: Each donor had three CD4 naive, three CD4 memory, two CD8 naive and one CD8 memory plate.

The CDR3 loop spans 14 amino acids. V gave up 6 bases and J gave up 4 bases; unmatched junction bases: 7. Germline V CDR1 and CDR2: PRHDT, FYEKMQ (reference sequence). Concerning this clone itself: Its antigen remains unidentified.

Libraries were prepared by immunoSEQ multiplex PCR; TCRdb keeps only in-frame clonotypes and omits some of them. The data contain 90,000 to 120,000 clones, around 68% of them seen just once; the ten biggest clones take up around 26%. Broader study findings: On the whole, naive subsets had larger estimated richness than memory subsets had. Sorted-subset sequencing, rarefaction showed, was incomplete despite large depth.

The source of this sequence is a woman younger than 45 in good health. This sequence joins TRBV13 and TRBJ2-7; 9 bases match TRBD2. Sequencing was done on a sample of memory CD8+ T cells sorted from blood. Subset specified: CD45RO+ cells pooled with CCR7-negative TemRA cells. The CDR3 spells CASSYAGGSYEQYF. DNA of the CDR3: TGTGCCAGCAGTTACGCGGGAGGGAGTTACGAGCAGTACTTC.